This TCR beta chain was profiled in a study of CD8+CD57+ T cells in acquired aplastic anemia. The CDR3 is 15 residues long. The V end was cut by 3 bases, the J end by 6 bases, with 18 bases between. The germline gives CDR1 SGHTA, CDR2 FQGNSA. Those patients picked for sequencing had displayed CD8+CD57+ cell expansion on flow cytometry. Every patient had severe acquired aplastic anemia. No patient had been given any therapy when blood was sampled. Study conclusions and caveats: Statistical testing detected no significant gap in CD8+ Simpson's diversity between patients and controls. Patients and controls were found to share 25 to 35 CD8+ CDR3 sequences.

The TCR beta profiling, which covered VDJ combination and CDR3 sequence, was carried out using genomic DNA as the template. MiXCR, run by TCRdb on the reads, gives a single entry per CDR3 protein. Altogether hundreds of thousands of distinct CDR3 sequences are present, roughly 82% being singletons, with the ten largest covering about 41%. As concerns this clonotype: Its antigen is currently unknown.

This chain links TRBV7-2 with TRBJ2-7; a possible D gene is TRBD2 (6 bases). This receptor was obtained from a human donor with aplastic anemia. Sequences were obtained from sorted CD4+, CD8+, or CD8+CD57+ T cells (not recorded which) from PBMCs. The CDR3 bases are TGTGCCAGCAGCTTTCAAAAAAGCGGGCGGAGCGAGCAGTACTTC. It specifies CASSFQKSGRSEQYF.